A single sample is the source of the 32 T cell receptor beta chains below, sequenced in a study of Ad26.COV2.S vaccination and SARS-CoV-2 variants. The repertoire was sequenced with immunoSEQ multiplex PCR; TCRdb's copy has only in-frame clones and lacks some. The sample has about 390,000 clones; approximately 91% are singletons. Treatment specified: approximately 18 received Ad26.COV2.S at low or high dose, single or two shots; about 5 received placebo; per-sample allocation not given. All samples were drawn on day 63, counting from the first vaccine or placebo injection. Sequenced material: peripheral blood, taken in a trial of Ad26.COV2.S vaccine versus placebo. These receptor sequences come from a person aged 18 to 65 who received the Ad26.COV2.S COVID-19 vaccine or a placebo.

The V gene is TRBV2, the J gene TRBJ1-2; 7 nucleotides align to TRBD1. This CDR3 comprises 15 residues. Germline CDR1 is SNHLY and CDR2 is FYNNEI. V was clipped by 2 bases and J by 6 bases; unmatched bases: 9. The CDR3 nucleotides read TGTGCCAGCAGTGAACGAGCGGGGACAGAAGATGGCTACACCTTC. It is translated as CASSERAGTEDGYTF.

This clone was seen a handful of times. The chain is built from TRBV27 and TRBJ1-3, with D unresolved. The germline gives CDR1 MNHEY, CDR2 SMNVEV (reference sequence). V dropped 0 bases and J dropped 2 bases, with 8 bases sitting between them. This CDR3 is 15 amino acids long. DNA for the CDR3: TGTGCCAGCAGTTTATCTCTAGGGCCTGGAAACACCATATATTTT. Its protein product is CASSLSLGPGNTIYF.

The genes are TRBV6-6 and TRBJ1-4; D is perhaps TRBD1 (5 bases). V lost 7 bases to trimming and J lost 8 bases, with 14 bases between them. The germline CDR1 and CDR2 sequences are MNHNY and SVGAGI (reference sequence). The CDR3 extends over 13 amino acids. CDR3 loop: CASTGQFVEKLFF. For the CDR3, the DNA is TGTGCCAGCACTGGACAATTCGTCGAAAAACTGTTTTTT.

The chain is built from TRBV10-3 and TRBJ1-2, with TRBD1 identical over 7 bases. The ends lost 7 bases at V and 7 bases at J; junction bases unmatched: 6. The CDR3 length is 12 residues. Per germline, CDR1 ENHRY and CDR2 SYGVKD. This CDR3 reads CAITASGGGYTF. The CDR3 region has the DNA TGTGCCATCACCGCCTCAGGGGGTGGCTACACCTTC.

This clone was detected only once. The chain recombines TRBV2 with TRBJ1-2; TRBD1 agrees at 9 bases. V shed 7 bases, J shed 6 bases, and the junction held 6 bases outside the gene matches. The CDR3 is 13 amino acids. The germline V gene encodes CDR1 SNHLY and CDR2 FYNNEI. CDR3 in amino acids: CASTGQGRDGYTF. The CDR3 DNA follows: TGTGCCAGCACGGGACAGGGTAGGGATGGCTACACCTTC.

The chain links TRBV18 to TRBJ2-5; 10 positions match TRBD2. CDR1 is KGHSH, CDR2 LQKENI, per germline. This CDR3 spans 16 amino acids. The J segment lost 2 bases and the V segment lost 0 bases, leaving 3 bases of the junction unmatched. The CDR3 DNA reads TGTGCCAGCTCACCACCGAGCGGGGGGGCTCAAGAGACCCAGTACTTC. It translates to CASSPPSGGAQETQYF.

The CDR3 nucleotides are TGTGCCAGCAGCTTAGCGCGGGACGGGGAGGTTTCACCCCTCCACTTT. Amino acid sequence: CASSLARDGEVSPLHF. The chain carries TRBV7-8 and TRBJ1-6; D possibly corresponds to TRBD1 (5 bases). The germline gives CDR1 SGHVS, CDR2 FQNEAQ. The CDR3 sequence is 16 residues long. The germline V and J ends were trimmed by 0 bases and 9 bases, with 15 bases remaining between them.

Here the CDR3 reads CASSLRTAALRNTIYF. CDR3 nucleotides: TGTGCCAGCAGCCTAAGGACAGCTGCTCTTCGAAACACCATATATTTT. This chain connects TRBV7-8 to TRBJ1-3; the D gene is possibly TRBD1 (6 bases). Trimming took off 5 bases at V and 5 bases at J, with 19 bases between the two ends. The V gene's germline CDR1 is SGHVS and CDR2 FQNEAQ. The CDR3 is made up of 16 amino acids.

This sequence joins TRBV7-9 and TRBJ2-3, with TRBD2 identical over 11 bases. CDR1 and CDR2 from the germline V gene are SEHNR and FQNEAQ (reference sequence). The CDR3 runs to 15 residues. After removal of 5 bases from V and 4 bases from J, the junction contained 5 bases not matched to a gene. The CDR3 nucleotides read TGTGCCAGCAGCGCCACTAGCGGGGGCGCAGATACGCAGTATTTT. Its protein product is CASSATSGGADTQYF.

This clone appeared a single time. In DNA, the CDR3 is TGCAGCGTTGAAGGGACAGGGTCGATGAACACTGAAGCTTTCTTT. Translation: CSVEGTGSMNTEAFF. The chain has TRBV29-1 and TRBJ1-1; TRBD1 agrees at 8 bases. This CDR3 spans 15 amino acids. Unmatched junction bases numbered 4, after V lost 1 base and J lost 0 bases. Per the germline V gene, CDR1 is SQVTM and CDR2 is ANQGSEA.

The chain recombines TRBV19 with TRBJ1-6; D is unresolved. CDR3 length equals 13 residues. Trimming took 5 bases from V and 4 from J, leaving 6 bases between them. Germline V lookup: CDR1 LNHDA, CDR2 SQIVND (reference sequence). The CDR3 DNA follows: TGTGCCAGTAGTGACACGTATAATTCACCCCTCCACTTT. Encoded protein: CASSDTYNSPLHF.

The V gene is TRBV6-1, the J gene TRBJ1-1; D is undetermined. The CDR3 length is 13 residues. Germline lookup yields CDR1 MNHNS and CDR2 SASEGT. Trimming shortened V by 2 bases and J by 9 bases, and 13 bases separated the two germline ends. This chain's CDR3 is CASSELQGYQAFF. The CDR3 coding sequence is TGTGCCAGCAGTGAATTACAAGGCTACCAAGCTTTCTTT.

CDR3 bases: TGTGCCAGCAGCTTGTCAGGGACTGGCTACGAGCAGTACTTC. It encodes CASSLSGTGYEQYF. The V call is TRBV5-6, the J call TRBJ2-7; the D gene is possibly TRBD2 (6 bases). Germline-derived CDR1 and CDR2 are SGHDT and YYEEEE. CDR3 length: 14 amino acids. The germline V and J ends were trimmed by 1 base and 3 bases, with 11 bases remaining between them.

The chain uses TRBV5-1 and TRBJ2-1; D gene ambiguous. The CDR3 length is 14 residues. V was cut by 0 bases and J by 8 bases, with 12 bases left in between. Germline-derived CDR1 and CDR2 are SGHRS and YFSETQ. Here the CDR3 reads CASSLGFSRDEQFF. The CDR3 bases are TGCGCCAGCAGCTTGGGGTTCTCAAGGGATGAGCAGTTCTTC.

As for this clone: Other DNA sequences in the sample encode the same CDR3. The rearrangement joins TRBV19 to TRBJ2-1; D perhaps matches TRBD1 (6 bases). The germline gives CDR1 LNHDA, CDR2 SQIVND (reference sequence). The CDR3 totals 15 residues. Trimming removed 0 bases at V and 2 bases at J, with 8 bases between. The CDR3 is CASSIEGQTYNEQFF. DNA of the CDR3: TGTGCCAGTAGTATAGAAGGACAGACCTACAATGAGCAGTTCTTC.

The V call is TRBV6-6, the J call TRBJ1-1; 7 bases map to TRBD1. V gave up 5 bases and J gave up 1 base; unmatched junction bases: 7. The CDR3 loop spans 15 amino acids. Germline V gene sequence: CDR1 MNHNY, CDR2 SVGAGI (reference sequence). CDR3 nucleotide sequence: TGTGCCAGCAGTGACGGACAGGTGGCGAACACTGAAGCTTTCTTT. This codes for CASSDGQVANTEAFF.

The V call is TRBV4-3, the J call TRBJ1-5; D gene unclear. The V end lost 1 base, the J end lost 0 bases, and 16 bases lay between the germline ends. The V gene's germline CDR1 is LGHNA and CDR2 YSLEER. The length of the CDR3 is 18 residues. CDR3 amino acids: CASSQGPGPLNSNQPQHF. The CDR3, as DNA: TGCGCCAGCAGCCAAGGTCCCGGACCCCTTAATAGCAATCAGCCCCAGCATTTT.

The chain is built from TRBV13 and TRBJ2-3; 7 bases line up with TRBD2. This CDR3 is built from 16 residues. CDR1 and CDR2 (germline): PRHDT, FYEKMQ (reference sequence). After removal of 5 bases from V and 0 bases from J, the junction contained 8 bases not matched to a gene. The chain's CDR3 is CASSLPRRESTDTQYF. In DNA form, the CDR3 reads TGTGCCAGCAGCCTCCCTCGGCGGGAGAGCACAGATACGCAGTATTTT.

This chain's CDR3 is CASSFPSTVTQYF. DNA for the CDR3: TGCGCCAGCAGTTTTCCAAGCACAGTAACGCAGTATTTT. The chain couples TRBV5-1 to TRBJ2-3; D remains ambiguous. Germline V gives CDR1 SGHRS, CDR2 YFSETQ. Trimming removed 5 bases from V and 9 bases from J, with 16 bases in between. The CDR3 is 13 residues long. Filled out from reference TRBV5-1 and TRBJ2-3, the complete variable domain reads KAGVTQTPRYLIKTRGQQVTLSCSPISGHRSVSWYQQTPGQGLQFLFEYFSETQRNKGNFPGRFSGRQFSNSRSEMNVSTLELGDSALYLCASSFPSTVTQYFGPGTRLTVL.

The chain joins TRBV6-1 to TRBJ1-6; TRBD1 matches at 7 bases. The J segment lost 13 bases and the V segment lost 1 base, leaving 10 bases of the junction unmatched. CDR3 length: 15 residues. Germline CDR1 reads MNHNS; CDR2 reads SASEGT. The CDR3 DNA sequence: TGTGCCAGCAGTGAAGTGTGGCAGGGGGTGAGGCCCCTCCACTTT. Its translation is CASSEVWQGVRPLHF.

V and J are TRBV5-4 and TRBJ2-6, with TRBD2 identical over 10 bases. The CDR3 spans 19 residues. Germline V gene data show CDR1 as SGHNT and CDR2 as YYREEE (reference sequence). J lost 0 bases, V lost 1 base, and 7 bases had no gene match. CDR3: CASSLLLAGGTSGANVLTF. CDR3 coding DNA: TGTGCCAGCAGCTTGCTTTTAGCGGGGGGAACCTCTGGGGCCAACGTCCTGACTTTC.

The chain uses TRBV25-1 and TRBJ1-5; no definite D call. The CDR3 has 12 residues. Germline V lookup: CDR1 MGHDK, CDR2 SYGVNS. V dropped 5 bases and J dropped 5 bases, with 7 bases sitting between them. This chain's CDR3 is CASSHVDQPQHF. CDR3 coding DNA: TGTGCCAGCAGTCACGTCGATCAGCCCCAGCATTTT.

The chain carries TRBV7-9 and TRBJ1-2; TRBD1 agrees at 8 bases. V was pared by 4 bases and J by 7 bases, with 14 bases of the junction left unmatched. Looked up from germline, CDR1 is SEHNR and CDR2 is FQNEAQ (reference sequence). The CDR3 consists of 16 residues. CDR3 coding DNA: TGTGCCAGCAGCTCAAATACCGTTGGGACAGGTCGTGGCTACACCTTC. Its protein product is CASSSNTVGTGRGYTF.

The chain employs TRBV2 and TRBJ1-5, with D maybe TRBD1 (6 bases). Looked up from germline, CDR1 is SNHLY and CDR2 is FYNNEI. The CDR3 has 15 residues. V lost 4 bases, J lost 1 base, and 11 bases lay in between. CDR3 DNA: TGTGCCAGCAGTGGGACAGTTGGGAGCAATCAGCCCCAGCATTTT. Its protein product is CASSGTVGSNQPQHF.

In nucleotides, the CDR3 is TGTGCCAGCAGCAACCAACCCGGGACTAGCGGTGATTCCTACGAGCAGTACTTC. The encoded protein is CASSNQPGTSGDSYEQYF. This rearrangement joins TRBV21-1 to TRBJ2-7; the DNA was not compared with TRBD2, the D call given in the table. TRBV21-1 is marked as a pseudogene. CDR3 length equals 18 residues.

The chain employs TRBV9 and TRBJ2-1; D is possibly TRBD2 (6 bases). The V gene's germline CDR1 is SGDLS and CDR2 YYNGEE. The V and J ends lost 4 bases and 9 bases respectively, with 17 bases between them. CDR3 length: 14 amino acids. The CDR3 coding sequence is TGTGCCAGCAGCCCCACAGCCATCGGGGGTGAGCAGTTCTTC. Residues: CASSPTAIGGEQFF.

The rearrangement links TRBV5-1 to TRBJ1-3, with TRBD1 identical over 9 bases. The V segment lost 4 bases and the J segment 3 bases; nucleotides outside the gene matches: 5. Germline assignment: CDR1 SGHRS and CDR2 YFSETQ. The CDR3 totals 15 residues. CDR3 loop: CASSIGTGSGNTIYF. CDR3 sequence (DNA): TGCGCCAGCAGCATAGGGACAGGGAGTGGAAACACCATATATTTT.

This clone has a single count. The chain combines TRBV6-2 or TRBV6-3 with TRBJ1-1; 7 nucleotides match TRBD1. There are 12 residues in the CDR3. Germline assignment: CDR1 MNHEY and CDR2 SVGEGT. V gave up 5 bases and J gave up 6 bases; unmatched junction bases: 3. This CDR3 reads CASSNQGAEAFF. The DNA for the CDR3 is TGTGCCAGCAGTAATCAGGGGGCTGAAGCTTTCTTT.

The chain combines TRBV4-1 with TRBJ1-4; 9 bases fit TRBD1. Germline V gene sequence: CDR1 MGHRA, CDR2 YSYEKL. CDR3 length: 16 amino acids. J gave up 7 bases and V 3 bases, and 9 bases lay outside the gene matches. The CDR3 DNA reads as TGCGCCAGCAGCCACGACCTGGACAGGGGCGGTGAAAAACTGTTTTTT. Translating gives CASSHDLDRGGEKLFF.

This sequence joins TRBV7-2 and TRBJ1-1; unclear D gene. V was shortened by 2 bases and J by 11 bases, with 15 bases between the two germline ends. The germline gives CDR1 SGHTA, CDR2 FQGNSA. The CDR3 runs to 13 residues. CDR3 in amino acids: CASSLPPALKAFF. CDR3 in DNA: TGTGCCAGCAGCTTACCCCCGGCCCTGAAGGCTTTCTTT. The whole variable domain, remainder taken from reference TRBV7-2 and TRBJ1-1, is GAGVSQSPSNKVTEKGKDVELRCDPISGHTALYWYRQSLGQGLEFLIYFQGNSAPDKSGLPSDRFSAERTGGSVSTLTIQRTQQEDSAVYLCASSLPPALKAFFGQGTRLTVV.

The chain uses TRBV9 and TRBJ1-1; 7 nucleotides match TRBD1. J lost 0 bases, V lost 3 bases, and 5 bases had no gene match. Germline CDR1 and CDR2: SGDLS and YYNGEE. The CDR3 runs 15 residues. The CDR3, as DNA: TGTGCCAGCAGCGCTACAGGGGAGATGAACACTGAAGCTTTCTTT. Translation: CASSATGEMNTEAFF.

The V call is TRBV9, the J call TRBJ1-2; D call uncertain. Germline V gives CDR1 SGDLS, CDR2 YYNGEE. Between the trimmed V and J ends, which lost 4 bases and 6 bases, there was a span of 13 bases. This CDR3 has 13 amino acids. The CDR3 DNA sequence: TGTGCCAGCAGCTCCGCCGGGCGGCATGGCTACACCTTC. It specifies CASSSAGRHGYTF.